The clone carrying this TCR beta chain showed up just once. The V end was cut by 6 bases, the J end by 2 bases, with 17 bases between. This CDR3 region has 15 residues. Per the germline V gene, CDR1 is MNHGY and CDR2 is SAAAGT. The sample belongs to a study of blood T cell repertoires in COVID-19. The wider study: Italy, Spain and the United States were the sources of the convalescent and acute COVID-19 samples. Sources were T cells, B-cell-depleted T cells, or PBMCs; the material itself was cDNA or gDNA.

Repertoires were generated with immunoSEQ multiplex PCR, while TCRdb's copy carries only in-frame clones and drops some. The repertoire holds approximately 98,000 clones, with over 65% as singletons. This clonotype was sampled from a woman aged 40 to 50 with acute or convalescent COVID-19. Material for sequencing was peripheral blood. The J gene is TRBJ2-7, the V gene TRBV6-8; maybe TRBD2 (5 bases). CDR3 sequence reads: CASRTKRVAPYEQYF. In DNA form, the CDR3 reads TGTGCCAGCAGAACCAAGAGGGTCGCTCCCTACGAGCAGTACTTC.